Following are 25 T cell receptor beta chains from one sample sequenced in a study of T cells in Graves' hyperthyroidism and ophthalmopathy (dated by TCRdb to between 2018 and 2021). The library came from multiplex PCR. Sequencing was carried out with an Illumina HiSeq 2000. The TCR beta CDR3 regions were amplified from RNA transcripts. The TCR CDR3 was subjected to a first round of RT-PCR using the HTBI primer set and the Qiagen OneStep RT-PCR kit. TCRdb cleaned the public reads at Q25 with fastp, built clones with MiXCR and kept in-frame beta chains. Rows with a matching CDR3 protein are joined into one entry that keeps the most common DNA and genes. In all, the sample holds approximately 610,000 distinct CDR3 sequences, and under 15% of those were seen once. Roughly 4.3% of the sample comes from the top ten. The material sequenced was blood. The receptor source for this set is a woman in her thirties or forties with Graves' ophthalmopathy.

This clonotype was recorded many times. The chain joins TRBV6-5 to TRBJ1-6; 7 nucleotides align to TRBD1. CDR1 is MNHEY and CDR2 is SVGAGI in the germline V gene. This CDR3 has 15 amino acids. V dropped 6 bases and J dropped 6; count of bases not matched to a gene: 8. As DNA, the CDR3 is TGTGCCAGCAGGGTCAAGGCAGGGGGTAATTCACCCCTCCACTTT. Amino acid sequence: CASRVKAGGNSPLHF.

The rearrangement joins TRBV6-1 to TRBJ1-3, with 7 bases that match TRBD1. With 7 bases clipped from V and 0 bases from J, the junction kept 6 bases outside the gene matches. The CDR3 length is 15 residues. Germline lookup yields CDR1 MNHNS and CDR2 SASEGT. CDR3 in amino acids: CASTLTGDSGNTIYF. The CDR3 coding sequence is TGTGCCAGCACCCTAACAGGGGACTCTGGAAACACCATATATTTT.

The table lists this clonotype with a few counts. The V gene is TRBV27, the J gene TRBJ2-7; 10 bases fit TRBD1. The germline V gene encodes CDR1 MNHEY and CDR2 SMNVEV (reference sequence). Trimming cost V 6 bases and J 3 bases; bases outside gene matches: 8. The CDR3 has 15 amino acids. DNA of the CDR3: TGTGCCAGCAGGGGCCGGGACAGGGGCTTCTACGAGCAGTACTTC. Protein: CASRGRDRGFYEQYF.

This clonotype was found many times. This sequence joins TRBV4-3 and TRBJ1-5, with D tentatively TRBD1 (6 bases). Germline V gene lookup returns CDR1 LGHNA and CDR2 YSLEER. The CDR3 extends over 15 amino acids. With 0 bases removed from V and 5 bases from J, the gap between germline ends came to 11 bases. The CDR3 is CASSQDAGADQPQHF. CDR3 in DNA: TGCGCCAGCAGCCAAGACGCAGGGGCGGATCAGCCCCAGCATTTT.

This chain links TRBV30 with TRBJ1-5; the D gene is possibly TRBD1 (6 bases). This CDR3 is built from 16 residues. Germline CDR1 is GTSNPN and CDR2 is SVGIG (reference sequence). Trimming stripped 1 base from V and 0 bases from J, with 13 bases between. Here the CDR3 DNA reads TGTGCCTGGAGTGCGTACAGGGACCATAGCAATCAGCCCCAGCATTTT. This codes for CAWSAYRDHSNQPQHF. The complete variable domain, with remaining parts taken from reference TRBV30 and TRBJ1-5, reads SQTIHQWPATLVQPVGSPLSLECTVEGTSNPNLYWYRQAAGRGLQLLFYSVGIGQISSEVPQNLSASRPQDRQFILSSKKLLLSDSGFYLCAWSAYRDHSNQPQHFGDGTRLSIL.

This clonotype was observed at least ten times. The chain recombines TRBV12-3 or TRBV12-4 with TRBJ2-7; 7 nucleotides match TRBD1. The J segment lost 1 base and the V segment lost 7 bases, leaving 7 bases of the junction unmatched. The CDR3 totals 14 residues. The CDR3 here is CASTNGQASYEQYF. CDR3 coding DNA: TGTGCCAGCACCAACGGACAGGCATCCTACGAGCAGTACTTC.

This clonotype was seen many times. CDR3 in DNA: TGTGCCAGCAGTGTTAGCGGGGCGAACACCGGGGAGCTGTTTTTT. It is translated as CASSVSGANTGELFF. This rearrangement joins TRBV12-3 or TRBV12-4 to TRBJ2-2, with 8 bases that match TRBD2. V was pared by 5 bases and J by 0 bases, with 2 bases of the junction left unmatched. The CDR3 is made up of 15 amino acids.

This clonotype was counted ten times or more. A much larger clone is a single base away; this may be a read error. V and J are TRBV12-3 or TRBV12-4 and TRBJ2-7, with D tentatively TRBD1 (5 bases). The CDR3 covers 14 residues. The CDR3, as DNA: TGTGCCAGCAGGCCCGGACATTCCACCTACAAGCAGTACTTC. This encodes CASRPGHSTYKQYF.

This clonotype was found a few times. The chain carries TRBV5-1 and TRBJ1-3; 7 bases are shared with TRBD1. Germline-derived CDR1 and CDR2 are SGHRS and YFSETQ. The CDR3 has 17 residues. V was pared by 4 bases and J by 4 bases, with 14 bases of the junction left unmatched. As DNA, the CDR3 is TGCGCCAGCAGCCTCTCCAGACAGGGACCAATAGGAAACACCATATATTTT. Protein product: CASSLSRQGPIGNTIYF.

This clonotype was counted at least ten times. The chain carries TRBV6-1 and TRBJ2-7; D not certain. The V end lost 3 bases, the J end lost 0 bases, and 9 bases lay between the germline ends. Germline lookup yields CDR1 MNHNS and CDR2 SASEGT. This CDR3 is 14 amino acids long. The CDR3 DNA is TGTGCCAGCAGTGACAACCGAAGCTCCTACGAGCAGTACTTC. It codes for CASSDNRSSYEQYF.

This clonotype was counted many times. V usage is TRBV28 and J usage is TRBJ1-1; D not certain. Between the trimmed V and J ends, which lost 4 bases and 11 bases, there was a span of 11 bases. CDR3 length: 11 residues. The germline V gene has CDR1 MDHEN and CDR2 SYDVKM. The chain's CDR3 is CASSSSGRAFF. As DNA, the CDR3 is TGTGCCAGCAGTTCCTCCGGAAGGGCTTTCTTT.

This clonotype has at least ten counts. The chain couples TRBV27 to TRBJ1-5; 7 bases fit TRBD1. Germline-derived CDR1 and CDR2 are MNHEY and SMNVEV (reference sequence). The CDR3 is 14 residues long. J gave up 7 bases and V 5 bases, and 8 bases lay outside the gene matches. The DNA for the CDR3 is TGTGCCAGCAGTCTACAGGGGTTAGGACAGCCCCAGCATTTT. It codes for CASSLQGLGQPQHF.

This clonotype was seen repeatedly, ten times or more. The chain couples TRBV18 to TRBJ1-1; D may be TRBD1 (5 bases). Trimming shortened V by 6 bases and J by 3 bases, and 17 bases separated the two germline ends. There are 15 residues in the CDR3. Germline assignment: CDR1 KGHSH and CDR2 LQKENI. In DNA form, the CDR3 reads TGTGCCAGCTCCCACCGACAGAGCCCGGACACTGAAGCTTTCTTT. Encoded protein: CASSHRQSPDTEAFF.

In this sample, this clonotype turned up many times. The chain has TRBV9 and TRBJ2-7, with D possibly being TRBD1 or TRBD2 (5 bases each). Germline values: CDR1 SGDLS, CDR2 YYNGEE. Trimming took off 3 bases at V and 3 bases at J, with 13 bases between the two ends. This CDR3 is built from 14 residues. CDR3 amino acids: CASSEGPPSYEQYF. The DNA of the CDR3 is TGTGCCAGCAGCGAGGGACCGCCCAGCTACGAGCAGTACTTC.

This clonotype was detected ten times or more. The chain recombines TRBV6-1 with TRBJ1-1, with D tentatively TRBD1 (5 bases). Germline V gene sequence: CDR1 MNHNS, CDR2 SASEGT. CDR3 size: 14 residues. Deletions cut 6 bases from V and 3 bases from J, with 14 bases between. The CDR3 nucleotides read TGTGCCAGCAGAATCTGGGGAGGGGACACTGAAGCTTTCTTT. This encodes CASRIWGGDTEAFF.

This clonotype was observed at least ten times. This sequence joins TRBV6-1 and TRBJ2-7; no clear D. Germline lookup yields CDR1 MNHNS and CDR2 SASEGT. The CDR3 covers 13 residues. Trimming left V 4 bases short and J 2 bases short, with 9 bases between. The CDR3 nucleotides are TGTGCCAGCAGTGGCCTGGACGCCTACGAGCAGTACTTC. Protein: CASSGLDAYEQYF.

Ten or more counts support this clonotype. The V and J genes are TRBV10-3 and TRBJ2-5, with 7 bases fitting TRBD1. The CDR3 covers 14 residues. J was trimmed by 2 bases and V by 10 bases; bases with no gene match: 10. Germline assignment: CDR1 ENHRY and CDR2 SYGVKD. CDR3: CATQTGTEQETQYF. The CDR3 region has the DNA TGTGCCACCCAAACCGGGACAGAACAAGAGACCCAGTACTTC.

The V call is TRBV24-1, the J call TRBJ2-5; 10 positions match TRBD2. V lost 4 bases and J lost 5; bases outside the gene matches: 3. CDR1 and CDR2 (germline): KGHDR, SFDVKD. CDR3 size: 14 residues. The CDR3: CATSDPGLAETQYF. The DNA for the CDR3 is TGTGCCACCAGTGACCCGGGACTAGCGGAGACCCAGTACTTC.

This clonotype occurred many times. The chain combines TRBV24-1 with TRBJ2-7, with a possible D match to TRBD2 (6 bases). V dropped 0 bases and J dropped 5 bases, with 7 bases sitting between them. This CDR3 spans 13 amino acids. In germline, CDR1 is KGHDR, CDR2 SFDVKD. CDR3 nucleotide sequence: TGTGCCACCAGTGATTTGCGGGGGAACGAGCAGTACTTC. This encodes CATSDLRGNEQYF.

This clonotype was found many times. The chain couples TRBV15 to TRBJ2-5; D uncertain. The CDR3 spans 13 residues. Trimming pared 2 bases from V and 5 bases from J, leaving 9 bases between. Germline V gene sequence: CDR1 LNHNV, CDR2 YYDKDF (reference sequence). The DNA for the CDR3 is TGTGCCACCAGCAGAACTGGAGAGGAGACCCAGTACTTC. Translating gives CATSRTGEETQYF.

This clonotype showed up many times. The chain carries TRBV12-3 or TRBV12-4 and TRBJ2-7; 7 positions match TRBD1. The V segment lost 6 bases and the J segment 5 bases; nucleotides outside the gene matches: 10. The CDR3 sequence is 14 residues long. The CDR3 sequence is CASRIETGSDEQYF. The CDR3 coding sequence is TGTGCCAGCAGAATAGAGACAGGGTCTGACGAGCAGTACTTC.

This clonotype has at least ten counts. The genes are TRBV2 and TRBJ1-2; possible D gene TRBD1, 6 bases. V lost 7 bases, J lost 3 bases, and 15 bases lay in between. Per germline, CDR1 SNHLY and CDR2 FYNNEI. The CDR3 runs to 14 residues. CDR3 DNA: TGTGCCAGCATGGAAAGGGGGGGCTACTATGGCTACACCTTC. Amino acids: CASMERGGYYGYTF.

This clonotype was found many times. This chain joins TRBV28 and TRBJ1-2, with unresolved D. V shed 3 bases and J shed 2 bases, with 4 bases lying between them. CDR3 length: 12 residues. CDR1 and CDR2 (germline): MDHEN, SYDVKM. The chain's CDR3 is CASSFMNYGYTF. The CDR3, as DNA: TGTGCCAGCAGTTTTATGAACTATGGCTACACCTTC.

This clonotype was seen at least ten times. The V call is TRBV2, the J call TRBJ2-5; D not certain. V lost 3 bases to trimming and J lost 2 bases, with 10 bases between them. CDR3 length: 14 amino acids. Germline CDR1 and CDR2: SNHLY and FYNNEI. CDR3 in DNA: TGTGCCAGCAGTGATCCCCAGGCGCAAGAGACCCAGTACTTC. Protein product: CASSDPQAQETQYF.

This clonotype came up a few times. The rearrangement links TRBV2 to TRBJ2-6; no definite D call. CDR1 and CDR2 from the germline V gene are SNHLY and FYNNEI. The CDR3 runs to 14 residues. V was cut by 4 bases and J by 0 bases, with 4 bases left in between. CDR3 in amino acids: CASSGHSGANVLTF. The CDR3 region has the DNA TGTGCCAGCAGTGGCCACTCTGGGGCCAACGTCCTGACTTTC.